These 26 T cell receptor beta chains were all obtained from the same sample, sequenced in a study of identifying expanded T cells in peripheral blood. The protocol was immunoSEQ multiplex PCR, while the TCRdb copy is restricted to in-frame clones and leaves out a portion. The sample shows 60,000 to 80,000 clones, almost 90% of them seen only once. Sequenced material: blood. Receptors were obtained from a person aged 18-69 years in good health.

This clone was picked up one time. The chain recombines TRBV7-8 with TRBJ2-1; 10 nucleotides agree with TRBD2. CDR1 is SGHVS and CDR2 is FQNEAQ in the germline V gene. The CDR3 runs to 16 residues. V shed 2 bases, J shed 4 bases, and the junction held 5 bases outside the gene matches. The CDR3 reads CASSLLRLAGYNEQFF. As DNA, the CDR3 is TGTGCCAGCAGCTTATTAAGACTAGCGGGTTACAATGAGCAGTTCTTC. The variable domain in full, completed from reference TRBV7-8 and TRBJ2-1, reads GAGVSQSPRYKVAKRGQDVALRCDPISGHVSLFWYQQALGQGPEFLTYFQNEAQLDKSGLPSDRFFAERPEGSVSTLKIQRTQQEDSAVYLCASSLLRLAGYNEQFFGPGTRLTVL.

The V gene is TRBV2, the J gene TRBJ1-1; 8 bases are shared with TRBD1. Looked up from germline, CDR1 is SNHLY and CDR2 is FYNNEI. Unmatched junction bases numbered 3, after V lost 7 bases and J lost 2 bases. The CDR3 runs to 13 residues. CDR3 nucleotide sequence: TGTGCCAGCACAGACAGGGGTAACACTGAAGCTTTCTTT. Its translation is CASTDRGNTEAFF.

The chain's CDR3 is CASSTKTGGSLWSYNEQFF. In nucleotides, the CDR3 is TGCGCCAGCAGCACGAAGACAGGGGGCTCACTTTGGTCCTACAATGAGCAGTTCTTC. This chain connects TRBV5-1 to TRBJ2-1, with 10 bases lining up with TRBD1. The CDR3 consists of 19 residues. Germline assignment: CDR1 SGHRS and CDR2 YFSETQ. V trimming: 4 bases; J trimming: 1 base; junction bases outside the gene matches: 14.

The chain links TRBV29-1 to TRBJ1-2; D is uncertain. The CDR3 spans 13 residues. With 5 bases removed from V and 4 bases from J, the gap between germline ends came to 14 bases. CDR1 SQVTM and CDR2 ANQGSEA come from the germline V gene. The CDR3 protein is CSVRTSAGYGYTF. The DNA for the CDR3 is TGCAGCGTTCGGACCTCAGCAGGCTATGGCTACACCTTC. Variable domain in full (rest from reference TRBV29-1 and TRBJ1-2): SAVISQKPSRDICQRGTSLTIQCQVDSQVTMMFWYRQQPGQSLTLIATANQGSEATYESGFVIDKFPISRPNLTFSTLTVSNMSPEDSSIYLCSVRTSAGYGYTFGSGTRLTVV.

The chain employs TRBV18 and TRBJ1-2, with TRBD1 identical over 7 bases. CDR1 KGHSH and CDR2 LQKENI come from the germline V gene. The CDR3 is 15 amino acids. With V trimmed by 8 bases and J by 4 bases, 13 bases remained unmatched. The CDR3 is CASPLPGQEAYGYTF. The CDR3, as DNA: TGTGCCAGCCCACTACCAGGACAGGAGGCCTATGGCTACACCTTC.

Concerning this clone itself: Distinct nucleotide sequences in the sample also encode this CDR3. The V call is TRBV7-3, the J call TRBJ2-6; D not certain. V was trimmed by 5 bases and J by 4 bases, leaving 6 bases between them. CDR3 length: 13 residues. The germline V gene encodes CDR1 SGHTA and CDR2 FQGTGA. The CDR3 region has the DNA TGTGCCAGCAGCCCTCCCGGGGCCAACGTCCTGACTTTC. Its protein product is CASSPPGANVLTF.

This clone was seen once. In DNA form, the CDR3 reads TGCGCCAGCAGCTTTGTCAGCCAAGAGACCCAGTACTTC. Protein sequence: CASSFVSQETQYF. The chain links TRBV5-1 to TRBJ2-5; unclear D gene. V lost 2 bases and J 1 base, leaving 6 bases between the germline ends. Looked up from germline, CDR1 is SGHRS and CDR2 is YFSETQ. The CDR3 has 13 residues.

This chain uses TRBV25-1 with TRBJ1-1; D uncertain. Germline V gene data show CDR1 as MGHDK and CDR2 as SYGVNS. This CDR3 comprises 14 residues. V was clipped by 1 base and J by 3 bases, with 9 bases between them. The DNA of the CDR3 is TGTGCCAGCAGTGAATTAGGCAGCCACACTGAAGCTTTCTTT. This encodes CASSELGSHTEAFF.

This clone was counted between two and nine times. This chain connects TRBV4-1 to TRBJ2-7, with D hard to call. Germline loops: CDR1 MGHRA, CDR2 YSYEKL. This CDR3 region has 12 residues. Trimming removed 0 bases at V and 4 bases at J, with 4 bases between. The CDR3 here is CASSQDGYEQYF. The CDR3 region has the DNA TGCGCCAGCAGCCAAGACGGATACGAGCAGTACTTC.

The chain uses TRBV18 and TRBJ2-3; no clear D gene. The CDR3 loop spans 13 amino acids. Looked up from germline, CDR1 is KGHSH and CDR2 is LQKENI. The germline V and J ends were trimmed by 5 bases and 4 bases, with 10 bases remaining between them. The CDR3, as DNA: TGTGCCAGCTCAGGGCTAGATGCAGATACGCAGTATTTT. Translated: CASSGLDADTQYF.

This clone has more than one count but fewer than ten. This chain links TRBV6-6 with TRBJ1-6; D remains ambiguous. CDR1 is MNHNY and CDR2 is SVGAGI in the germline V gene (reference sequence). V lost 5 bases and J 5 bases, leaving 10 bases between the germline ends. The CDR3 totals 14 residues. CDR3 nucleotides: TGTGCCAGCAGTCCAAGGAGGGATAATTCACCCCTCCACTTT. Its protein product is CASSPRRDNSPLHF.

This chain joins TRBV5-1 and TRBJ1-1; no clear D. The CDR3 totals 13 residues. V shed 0 bases and J shed 4 bases, with 7 bases lying between them. Germline CDR1 and CDR2: SGHRS and YFSETQ. CDR3 coding DNA: TGCGCCAGCAGCTTGGGGGAAGGCACTGAAGCTTTCTTT. It encodes CASSLGEGTEAFF.

The V gene is TRBV6-6, the J gene TRBJ2-5; no reliable D call. The J call is in doubt because the DNA end fits TRBJ2-7 better. This CDR3 is 15 amino acids long. CDR1 and CDR2 (germline): MNHNY, SVGAGI (reference sequence). The DNA for the CDR3 is TGTGCCAGCAGTTACTTTGCGATTAGCTCCTACGAGCAGTACTTC. Protein: CASSYFAISSYEQYF.

The chain combines TRBV20-1 with TRBJ2-3; D is unresolved. The V gene's germline CDR1 is DFQATT and CDR2 SNEGSKA (reference sequence). Trimming removed 2 bases at V and 6 bases at J, with 6 bases between. This CDR3 is 11 amino acids long. CDR3 protein: CSARPMDTQYF. CDR3 sequence (DNA): TGCAGTGCTAGACCGATGGATACGCAGTATTTT.

CDR3: CASRRGQQNTEAFF. The DNA for the CDR3 is TGTGCCAGCAGGCGCGGACAGCAGAACACTGAAGCTTTCTTT. The chain employs TRBV6-5 and TRBJ1-1; D is perhaps TRBD1 (6 bases). The germline V and J ends were trimmed by 6 bases and 1 base, with 12 bases remaining between them. There are 14 residues in the CDR3. The germline CDR1 and CDR2 sequences are MNHEY and SVGAGI.

The chain links TRBV5-6 to TRBJ2-1; D is ambiguous. Trimming left V 0 bases short and J 0 bases short, with 10 bases between. This CDR3 is built from 16 residues. Looked up from germline, CDR1 is SGHDT and CDR2 is YYEEEE. DNA for the CDR3: TGTGCCAGCAGCTTGGACATAGTCGGCTCCTACAATGAGCAGTTCTTC. Translating gives CASSLDIVGSYNEQFF.

The chain couples TRBV11-2 to TRBJ2-7, with D unresolved. Deletions cut 5 bases from V and 4 bases from J, with 21 bases between. The CDR3 contains 16 residues. Germline values: CDR1 SGHAT, CDR2 FQNNGV. In DNA, the CDR3 is TGTGCCAGCAGCAGACGTCTGACGGGCTTGGTTTACGAGCAGTACTTC. It codes for CASSRRLTGLVYEQYF. Based on the CDR3 plus reference TRBV11-2 and TRBJ2-7, the full variable domain is EAGVAQSPRYKIIEKRQSVAFWCNPISGHATLYWYQQILGQGPKLLIQFQNNGVVDDSQLPKDRFSAERLKGVDSTLKIQPAKLEDSAVYLCASSRRLTGLVYEQYFGPGTRLTVT.

In this sample, this clone turned up a few times. V and J are TRBV5-1 and TRBJ2-1, with TRBD1 matching 11 bases. This CDR3 comprises 14 residues. CDR1 is SGHRS and CDR2 is YFSETQ in the germline V gene. V lost 4 bases and J lost 6; bases outside the gene matches: 3. CDR3 sequence reads: CASSRGTGGNEQFF. The CDR3 DNA is TGCGCCAGCAGCCGTGGGACAGGGGGCAATGAGCAGTTCTTC.

The chain links TRBV14 to TRBJ2-5; 11 nucleotides agree with TRBD2. Germline assignment: CDR1 SGHDN and CDR2 FVKESK. Trimming at V came to 4 bases and at J to 4 bases, leaving 11 bases not matched to a gene. There are 17 residues in the CDR3. CDR3 amino acids: CASSPGLAGRPGETQYF. As DNA, the CDR3 is TGTGCCAGCAGCCCCGGACTAGCGGGCCGTCCAGGAGAGACCCAGTACTTC.

In its sample, this clone was seen once. This chain uses TRBV19 with TRBJ1-2, with D hard to call. Germline V lookup: CDR1 LNHDA, CDR2 SQIVND (reference sequence). CDR3 length: 12 amino acids. The V end lost 3 bases, the J end lost 5 bases, and 7 bases lay between the germline ends. The chain's CDR3 is CASSIIGYGYTF. In DNA form, the CDR3 reads TGTGCCAGTAGTATTATAGGATATGGCTACACCTTC.

The V call is TRBV5-1, the J call TRBJ2-3, with unresolved D. Trimming left V 0 bases short and J 4 bases short, with 9 bases between. In germline, CDR1 is SGHRS, CDR2 YFSETQ. The CDR3 is made up of 14 amino acids. CDR3: CASSLALGSDTQYF. DNA of the CDR3: TGCGCCAGCAGCTTGGCCTTAGGATCAGATACGCAGTATTTT.

The rearrangement uses TRBV5-1 and TRBJ2-5; a possible D gene is TRBD2 (6 bases). Germline lookup yields CDR1 SGHRS and CDR2 YFSETQ. The germline V and J ends were trimmed by 0 bases and 4 bases, with 10 bases remaining between them. This CDR3 has 14 amino acids. The CDR3 sequence: CASSLEGSGETQYF. Written as DNA, the CDR3 is TGCGCCAGCAGCTTGGAGGGTAGCGGAGAGACCCAGTACTTC. The full variable domain, completed using reference TRBV5-1 and TRBJ2-5, is KAGVTQTPRYLIKTRGQQVTLSCSPISGHRSVSWYQQTPGQGLQFLFEYFSETQRNKGNFPGRFSGRQFSNSRSEMNVSTLELGDSALYLCASSLEGSGETQYFGPGTRLLVL.

The genes are TRBV29-1 and TRBJ1-2, with 9 nucleotides matching TRBD1. Trimming at V came to 7 bases and at J to 14 bases, leaving 14 bases not matched to a gene. Germline loops: CDR1 SQVTM, CDR2 ANQGSEA. The CDR3 consists of 12 residues. DNA of the CDR3: TGCAGCGGTAGCGCAACGCGGACAGGGGAGACCTTC. Protein sequence: CSGSATRTGETF.

The V and J genes are TRBV15 and TRBJ1-1, with D hard to call. CDR1 is LNHNV and CDR2 is YYDKDF in the germline V gene (reference sequence). CDR3 length: 13 residues. Trimming took off 4 bases at V and 2 bases at J, with 8 bases between the two ends. The CDR3 reads CATSNQKNTEAFF. DNA for the CDR3: TGTGCCACCAGCAACCAGAAAAACACTGAAGCTTTCTTT.

The CDR3 loop reads CASSMGYQPQHF. The CDR3 coding sequence is TGTGCCAGTAGTATGGGGTATCAGCCCCAGCATTTT. The chain combines TRBV19 with TRBJ1-5; D is uncertain. The CDR3 covers 12 residues. Germline V gives CDR1 LNHDA, CDR2 SQIVND (reference sequence). V was cut by 3 bases and J by 5 bases, with 5 bases left in between. Variable domain in full (rest from reference TRBV19 and TRBJ1-5): DGGITQSPKYLFRKEGQNVTLSCEQNLNHDAMYWYRQDPGQGLRLIYYSQIVNDFQKGDIAEGYSVSREKKESFPLTVTSAQKNPTAFYLCASSMGYQPQHFGDGTRLSIL.

The table lists this clone with a count of one. The CDR3: CASSFWLAGGSTDTQYF. In DNA form, the CDR3 reads TGTGCCAGCAGCTTTTGGTTAGCGGGGGGCTCAACAGATACGCAGTATTTT. The V gene is TRBV7-2, the J gene TRBJ2-3; TRBD2 matches 10 bases. The ends lost 3 bases at V and 3 bases at J; junction bases unmatched: 9. Germline values: CDR1 SGHTA, CDR2 FQGNSA. This CDR3 is 17 amino acids long. Together with reference TRBV7-2 and TRBJ2-3, the CDR3 gives the full variable domain: GAGVSQSPSNKVTEKGKDVELRCDPISGHTALYWYRQSLGQGLEFLIYFQGNSAPDKSGLPSDRFSAERTGGSVSTLTIQRTQQEDSAVYLCASSFWLAGGSTDTQYFGPGTRLTVL.